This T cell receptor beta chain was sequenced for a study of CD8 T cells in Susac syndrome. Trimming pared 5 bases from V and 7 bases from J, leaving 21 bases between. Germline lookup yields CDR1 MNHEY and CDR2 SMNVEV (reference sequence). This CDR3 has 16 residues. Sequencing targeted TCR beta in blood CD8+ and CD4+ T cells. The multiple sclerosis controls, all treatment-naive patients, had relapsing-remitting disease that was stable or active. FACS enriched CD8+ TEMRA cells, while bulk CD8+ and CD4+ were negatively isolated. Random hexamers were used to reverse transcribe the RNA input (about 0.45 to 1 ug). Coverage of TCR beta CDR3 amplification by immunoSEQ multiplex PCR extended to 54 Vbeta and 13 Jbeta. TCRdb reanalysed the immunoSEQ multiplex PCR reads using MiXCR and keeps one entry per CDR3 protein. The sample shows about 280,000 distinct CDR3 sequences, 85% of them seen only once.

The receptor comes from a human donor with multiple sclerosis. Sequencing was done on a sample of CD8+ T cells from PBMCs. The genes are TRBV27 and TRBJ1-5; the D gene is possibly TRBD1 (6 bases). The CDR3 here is CASSALRGEGKQPQHF. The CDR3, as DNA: TGTGCCAGCAGTGCCTTAAGGGGGGAGGGGAAACAGCCCCAGCATTTT.